These 26 T cell receptor beta chains came from one sample sequenced in a study of blood T cells in healthy people across ages. Through a sample-barcoded 5' primer and a J-beta primer mix, a second PCR was run for roughly 6 to 12 cycles. TCRdb re-analysed the 5' RACE reads in MiXCR, keeping a single row per CDR3 protein. The table shows about 580,000 distinct CDR3 sequences, with less than 60% occurring only once. The sample consisted of blood. The receptors originated from a man aged 80 or over in good health.

This clonotype was found a few times. The chain is built from TRBV6-6 and TRBJ2-3; 7 nucleotides agree with TRBD1. The V gene end was trimmed by 6 bases and the J gene end by 4 bases; junction bases not matched to a gene: 16. The CDR3 covers 17 residues. Germline lookup yields CDR1 MNHNY and CDR2 SVGAGI (reference sequence). The CDR3, as DNA: TGTGCCAGCAGCCTACAGGGGCCTGGGTTTTCGGCAGATACGCAGTATTTT. This translates into CASSLQGPGFSADTQYF.

The chain recombines TRBV12-3 or TRBV12-4 with TRBJ1-6; D unresolved. CDR3 length equals 13 residues. The V and J ends lost 5 bases and 6 bases respectively, with 8 bases between them. CDR3 sequence: CASSPQPNSPLHF. CDR3 nucleotide sequence: TGTGCCAGCAGTCCACAGCCTAATTCACCCCTCCACTTT.

This clonotype was seen a few times. CDR3 in amino acids: CSATGTATYEQYF. DNA for the CDR3: TGCAGCGCCACCGGGACGGCCACCTACGAGCAGTACTTC. The V call is TRBV29-1, the J call TRBJ2-7; D may match TRBD1 or TRBD2 (5 bases each). The germline V and J ends were trimmed by 7 bases and 2 bases, with 15 bases remaining between them. This CDR3 is 13 amino acids long. Germline CDR1 SQVTM, CDR2 ANQGSEA.

This clonotype was found many times. This chain uses TRBV10-3 with TRBJ2-1; 7 bases are a match to TRBD2. This CDR3 has 18 residues. V lost 3 bases, J lost 1 base, and 12 bases stayed unmatched. CDR1 and CDR2 (germline): ENHRY, SYGVKD. This CDR3 is CAISETSLAGVSYNEQFF. For the CDR3, the DNA is TGTGCCATCAGTGAAACCAGTTTGGCGGGAGTTTCCTACAATGAGCAGTTCTTC.

The chain joins TRBV4-2 to TRBJ2-7; 7 bases map to TRBD2. CDR3 size: 16 residues. CDR1 and CDR2 from the germline V gene are LGHNA and YNFKEQ. V was pared by 0 bases and J by 0 bases, with 5 bases of the junction left unmatched. In DNA, the CDR3 is TGTGCCAGCAGCCAAGATTCGACGGGAGGCTCCTACGAGCAGTACTTC. It is translated as CASSQDSTGGSYEQYF.

The chain uses TRBV15 and TRBJ2-7; D may match TRBD1 or TRBD2 (5 bases each). In germline, CDR1 is LNHNV, CDR2 YYDKDF (reference sequence). V was trimmed by 0 bases and J by 4 bases, leaving 13 bases between them. The CDR3 loop spans 15 amino acids. The CDR3 sequence is CATSRDIGREYEQYF. In nucleotides, the CDR3 is TGTGCCACCAGCAGAGATATAGGCAGGGAGTACGAGCAGTACTTC.

This chain joins TRBV10-3 and TRBJ2-1; 9 nucleotides line up with TRBD1. The CDR3 has 12 residues. V lost 6 bases, J lost 10 bases, and 4 bases stayed unmatched. Per germline, CDR1 ENHRY and CDR2 SYGVKD. CDR3 sequence reads: CAIRDRGEEQFF. The CDR3 DNA follows: TGTGCCATCAGGGACAGGGGCGAGGAGCAGTTCTTC.

This chain links TRBV20-1 with TRBJ2-3; 9 bases agree with TRBD1. The CDR3 runs to 13 residues. Germline CDR1 reads DFQATT; CDR2 reads SNEGSKA (reference sequence). Unmatched junction bases numbered 6, after V lost 6 bases and J lost 5 bases. The CDR3 here is CSAGDRVRDTQYF. The CDR3 bases are TGCAGTGCGGGGGACAGGGTGAGAGATACGCAGTATTTT.

V usage is TRBV2 and J usage is TRBJ2-7; possible D gene TRBD2, 5 bases. Germline V gene data show CDR1 as SNHLY and CDR2 as FYNNEI. CDR3 size: 12 residues. Trimming took 6 bases from V and 5 from J, leaving 11 bases between them. This CDR3 is CASRVDYHEQYF. Here the CDR3 DNA reads TGTGCCAGCAGAGTAGACTACCACGAGCAGTACTTC. Using reference TRBV2 and TRBJ2-7 for the parts outside the CDR3, the full variable domain is EPEVTQTPSHQVTQMGQEVILRCVPISNHLYFYWYRQILGQKVEFLVSFYNNEISEKSEIFDDQFSVERPDGSNFTLKIRSTKLEDSAMYFCASRVDYHEQYFGPGTRLTVT.

This clonotype was seen only a few times. The genes are TRBV6-6 and TRBJ2-5; D not resolved. Trimming removed 5 bases at V and 11 bases at J, with 18 bases between. This CDR3 is built from 13 residues. Germline CDR1 MNHNY, CDR2 SVGAGI (reference sequence). The CDR3 is CASSDRSLDEQYF. The CDR3 region has the DNA TGTGCCAGCAGTGACCGTTCTCTGGATGAGCAGTACTTC.

This clonotype has a handful of counts. The CDR3 spells CASSYSAMSTQYF. The DNA of the CDR3 is TGTGCCAGCAGTTACTCGGCTATGAGTACGCAGTATTTT. The chain has TRBV6-5 and TRBJ2-3; the D is unclear. Germline V gene data show CDR1 as MNHEY and CDR2 as SVGAGI. The CDR3 contains 13 residues. The V end was cut by 0 bases, the J end by 8 bases, with 9 bases between.

This clonotype was found once. The J gene is TRBJ2-5, the V gene TRBV29-1; D is ambiguous. The end of the DNA is better explained by TRBJ2-7, so the J call may be wrong. The CDR3 has 11 amino acids. Germline CDR1 is SQVTM and CDR2 is ANQGSEA. CDR3 protein: CSAAYTNEQYF. CDR3 in DNA: TGCAGCGCTGCCTATACGAACGAGCAGTACTTC.

This clonotype was seen repeatedly, ten times or more. V and J are TRBV6-6 and TRBJ1-1, with 7 positions matching TRBD1. This CDR3 has 16 amino acids. The germline CDR1 and CDR2 sequences are MNHNY and SVGAGI (reference sequence). With V trimmed by 2 bases and J by 1 base, 7 bases remained unmatched. The CDR3 spells CASSYKGTAGNTEAFF. CDR3 nucleotide sequence: TGTGCCAGCAGTTACAAAGGGACAGCCGGGAACACTGAAGCTTTCTTT.

The rearrangement uses TRBV20-1 and TRBJ2-3; D is unresolved. Trimming took 7 bases from V and 4 from J, leaving 15 bases between them. Germline loops: CDR1 DFQATT, CDR2 SNEGSKA (reference sequence). CDR3 length: 13 residues. CDR3 coding DNA: TGCAGTGGGCCGGGCCCGAGCCCAGATACGCAGTATTTT. As protein: CSGPGPSPDTQYF.

This clonotype has more than one count but fewer than ten. This chain links TRBV20-1 with TRBJ1-2; weak D call: TRBD1 (6 bases). CDR1 DFQATT and CDR2 SNEGSKA come from the germline V gene (reference sequence). The germline V and J ends were trimmed by 0 bases and 4 bases, with 12 bases remaining between them. The CDR3 covers 14 residues. The CDR3 reads CSARDLGAGYGYTF. The CDR3 DNA sequence: TGCAGTGCTAGAGATTTGGGGGCTGGCTATGGCTACACCTTC.

The V and J genes are TRBV6-6 and TRBJ1-1; weak D call: TRBD1 (6 bases). The germline V gene encodes CDR1 MNHNY and CDR2 SVGAGI (reference sequence). V dropped 6 bases and J dropped 2 bases, with 13 bases sitting between them. The CDR3 covers 14 residues. CDR3: CASRIEQGNTEAFF. DNA of the CDR3: TGTGCCAGCAGGATAGAACAGGGAAACACTGAAGCTTTCTTT.

This clonotype was observed a few times. The V gene is TRBV11-2, the J gene TRBJ2-7, with TRBD2 identical over 8 bases. Trimming cost V 7 bases and J 3 bases; bases outside gene matches: 5. The CDR3 has 13 amino acids. Germline CDR1 SGHAT, CDR2 FQNNGV. CDR3: CASTLAGGYEQYF. The CDR3 DNA reads TGTGCCAGCACCCTAGCGGGCGGCTACGAGCAGTACTTC. Supplemented by reference TRBV11-2 and TRBJ2-7, the full variable domain reads EAGVAQSPRYKIIEKRQSVAFWCNPISGHATLYWYQQILGQGPKLLIQFQNNGVVDDSQLPKDRFSAERLKGVDSTLKIQPAKLEDSAVYLCASTLAGGYEQYFGPGTRLTVT.

This clonotype has only one observation. A much bigger clone sits one base away, suggesting this may be a read error. J is TRBJ2-7 and V is TRBV7-2; 9 bases are shared with TRBD1. The V gene's germline CDR1 is SGHTA and CDR2 FQGNSA. Trimming took 4 bases from V and 3 from J; bases not matched to a gene: 4. The CDR3 contains 14 residues. CDR3 sequence: CASSSRDRVYEQYF. The DNA of the CDR3 is TGTGCCAGCAGCTCCCGGGACAGGGTCTACGAGCAGTACTTC.

V usage is TRBV7-2 and J usage is TRBJ2-7; no clear D gene. Germline V gene lookup returns CDR1 SGHTA and CDR2 FQGNSA. With 5 bases removed from V and 0 bases from J, the gap between germline ends came to 17 bases. This CDR3 has 16 amino acids. The CDR3: CASSLRPGRYSYEQYF. The CDR3 DNA sequence: TGTGCCAGCAGCCTCCGCCCGGGCCGATACTCCTACGAGCAGTACTTC.

This clonotype was seen only a few times. The chain combines TRBV14 with TRBJ2-5; D is perhaps TRBD2 (5 bases). V was pared by 0 bases and J by 3 bases, with 20 bases between. The CDR3 loop spans 18 amino acids. CDR1 is SGHDN and CDR2 is FVKESK in the germline V gene. CDR3 nucleotide sequence: TGTGCCAGCAGCCAAGATCCCCGGGGTAGCAACTTAAAAGAGACCCAGTACTTC. Its translation is CASSQDPRGSNLKETQYF.

The rearrangement links TRBV6-5 to TRBJ1-1; D gene uncertain. The V gene's germline CDR1 is MNHEY and CDR2 SVGAGI. The CDR3 is 13 amino acids. Trimming stripped 9 bases from V and 1 base from J, with 12 bases between. CDR3 DNA sequence: TGTGCCAGAACTTTGGGCCAGAACACTGAAGCTTTCTTT. This encodes CARTLGQNTEAFF.

This clonotype was observed a few times. The chain recombines TRBV20-1 with TRBJ2-7; maybe TRBD2 (6 bases). Germline V gene data show CDR1 as DFQATT and CDR2 as SNEGSKA (reference sequence). This CDR3 contains 15 residues. The ends were cut back, 0 bases at V and 2 bases at J, with 14 bases in the middle. The CDR3 sequence is CSARDPSSGAYEQYF. In DNA, the CDR3 is TGCAGTGCTAGAGACCCTTCTTCGGGGGCCTACGAGCAGTACTTC.

This chain connects TRBV27 to TRBJ2-5; TRBD1 or TRBD2 may be the D gene (5 bases each). V was clipped by 5 bases and J by 0 bases, with 13 bases between them. CDR1 and CDR2 from the germline V gene are MNHEY and SMNVEV (reference sequence). The CDR3 totals 15 residues. The CDR3 nucleotides are TGTGCCAGCAGTCTAGGGACGGACTACCAAGAGACCCAGTACTTC. This gives the protein CASSLGTDYQETQYF.

The chain has TRBV29-1 and TRBJ2-5, with 7 nucleotides matching TRBD2. Germline V CDR1 and CDR2: SQVTM, ANQGSEA. The CDR3 loop spans 15 amino acids. Unmatched junction bases numbered 14, after V lost 5 bases and J lost 5 bases. As DNA, the CDR3 is TGCAGCGTTTCAAGCGGGGTGGCCCATTCGGAGACCCAGTACTTC. Translated: CSVSSGVAHSETQYF.

This CDR3 is CAISGGQSYNEQFF. The CDR3 DNA reads as TGTGCCATCAGCGGAGGACAATCCTACAATGAGCAGTTCTTC. V gene TRBV10-3 combines with J gene TRBJ2-1; D assignment may be TRBD1 or TRBD2 (5 bases each). The CDR3 contains 14 residues. CDR1 and CDR2 from the germline V gene are ENHRY and SYGVKD. V gave up 6 bases and J gave up 1 base, with 10 bases separating them.

V and J are TRBV15 and TRBJ1-1; D call uncertain. The germline V gene encodes CDR1 LNHNV and CDR2 YYDKDF (reference sequence). The ends were cut back, 2 bases at V and 0 bases at J, with 10 bases in the middle. CDR3 size: 15 residues. CDR3 loop: CATSRQEPMNTEAFF. The CDR3 nucleotides are TGTGCCACCAGCAGACAGGAGCCTATGAACACTGAAGCTTTCTTT.